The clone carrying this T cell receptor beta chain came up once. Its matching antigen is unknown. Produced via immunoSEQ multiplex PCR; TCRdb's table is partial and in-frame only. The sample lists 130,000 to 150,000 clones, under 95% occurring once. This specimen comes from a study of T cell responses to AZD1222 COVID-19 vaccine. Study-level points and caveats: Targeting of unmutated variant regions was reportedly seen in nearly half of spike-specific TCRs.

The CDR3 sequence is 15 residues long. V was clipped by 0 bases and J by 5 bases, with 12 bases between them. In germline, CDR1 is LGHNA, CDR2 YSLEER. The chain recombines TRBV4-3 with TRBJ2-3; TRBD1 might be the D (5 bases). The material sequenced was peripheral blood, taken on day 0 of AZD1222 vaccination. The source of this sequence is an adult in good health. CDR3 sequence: CASSQDGASGDTQYF. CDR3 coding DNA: TGCGCCAGCAGCCAAGATGGGGCGTCGGGAGATACGCAGTATTTT.